This T cell receptor (beta chain) was sequenced in a study of post-analysis software for immune sequencing data. General study points: Controls had lower frequencies than patients of four or five TRBV segments, which included TRBV5-6, TRBV5-1 and TRBV20-1.

Trimming stripped 0 bases from V and 8 bases from J, with 11 bases between. The CDR3 has 13 residues. CDR1 DFQATT and CDR2 SNEGSKA come from the germline V gene (reference sequence). This clonotype was seen more than once but under ten times. Its target is not known. TCR beta cDNA libraries included unique molecular identifiers. Starting from approximately 1 to 10 million T cells, the study yielded roughly 0.5 million cDNA molecules. TCRdb redid the calling of the PCR reads with MiXCR, one entry per CDR3 protein. The table includes more than 450,000 distinct CDR3 sequences, roughly two fifths detected once.

What was sequenced was blood. V usage is TRBV20-1 and J usage is TRBJ2-1; possibly TRBD2 for D (5 bases). This sequence originates from a girl aged 5-17 years with multiple sclerosis. The CDR3 DNA reads TGCAGTGCTAGAGATTGGTCGAGGGATGAGCAGTTCTTC. Protein product: CSARDWSRDEQFF.